The source of this T cell receptor beta chain is a study of blood T cell repertoires in COVID-19 (dated by TCRdb to the early 2020s). Describing the broader study: Samples from collaborators originated in the United States, Italy and Spain and spanned both the acute and convalescent phases of COVID-19. The prospective study material was composed of cDNA or gDNA derived from T cells, B-cell-depleted T cells, or PBMCs. The dataset comprised deeply sampled blood TCRbeta repertoires from subjects exposed to, actively infected with, or recovered from COVID-19. The repertoires were made available in a free public database intended to serve as a resource for research on the immune response to SARS-CoV-2. Samples came from the ongoing ImmuneRACE study (first 160 participants) plus 1,254 subjects from 6 global collaborators. A de-identified subject ID, COVID-19 status, age in years and sex were almost always included in the sample metadata. Where available, HLA class I and class II types were obtained from metadata supplied by the sample provider rather than from assay-based typing. What the study reported, not specific to this receptor: Clinical and demographic metadata were provided uncurated, with the amount varying by source and participant.

Each collaborating institution followed its own protocols to collect whole blood in K2EDTA tubes. For TCRbeta analysis, collaborators shipped samples as frozen whole blood, isolated PBMCs, or DNA extracted from either of those sample types. TCRbeta CDR3 regions were amplified from genomic DNA using the immunoSEQ Assay, a bias-controlled multiplex PCR. The source study handled its data this way. Within the assay, amplification of reference gene primers was used to estimate how many nucleated cells each sample contained. To quantify the absolute abundance of each unique TCRbeta CDR3 rearrangement, sequence reads were collapsed and filtered. For each sample, productive Simpson clonality was calculated as the square root of Simpson's diversity index over productive rearrangements. TCRdb carries this immuneACCESS record with in-frame sequences only. Its versions omit some clonotypes, under half of them owing to an unresolved V gene in the studies checked, with the rest unexplained. D and trimming were read from the DNA, whereas the V and J calls and clone size are those reported in that table. The sample profile shows approximately 93,000 clones; approximately 75% of them were found once. Of the sample, approximately 15% is held by the ten largest clones.

At the junction V is shortened by 0 bases and J by 7 bases, with 6 bases in between. From the germline V gene (reference sequence), CDR1 is LGHDT and CDR2 is YNNKEL. Counted from cysteine to phenylalanine, this CDR3 has 12 amino acids. Only the CDR3 region is kept as DNA, spanning 36 bases read in frame from base 1. On this clone: The specificity of this receptor is unknown. Base qualities were left out, and no much larger clone turns up one base away.

Material: peripheral blood. This receptor was taken from a woman aged 80 or over with acute or convalescent COVID-19. The chain links TRBV3-1 (or the pseudogene TRBV3-2) with TRBJ2-5; no D gene can be assigned with confidence. The CDR3: CASSQDAGTQYF. The nucleotide sequence is TGTGCCAGCAGCCAAGATGCAGGGACCCAGTACTTC.